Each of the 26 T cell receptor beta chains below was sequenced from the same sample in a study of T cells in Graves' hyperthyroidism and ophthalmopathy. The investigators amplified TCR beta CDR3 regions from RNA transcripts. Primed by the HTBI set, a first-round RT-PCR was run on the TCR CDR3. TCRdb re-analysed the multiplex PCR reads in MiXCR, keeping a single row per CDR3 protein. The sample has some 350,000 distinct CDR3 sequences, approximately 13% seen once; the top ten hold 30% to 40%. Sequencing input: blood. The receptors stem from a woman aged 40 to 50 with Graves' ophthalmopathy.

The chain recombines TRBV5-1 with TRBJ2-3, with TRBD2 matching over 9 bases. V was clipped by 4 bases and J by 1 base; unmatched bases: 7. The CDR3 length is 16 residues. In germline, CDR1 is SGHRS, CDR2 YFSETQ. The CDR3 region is CASSGNPSGGTDTQYF. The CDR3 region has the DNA TGCGCCAGCAGCGGAAATCCTAGCGGGGGCACAGATACGCAGTATTTT.

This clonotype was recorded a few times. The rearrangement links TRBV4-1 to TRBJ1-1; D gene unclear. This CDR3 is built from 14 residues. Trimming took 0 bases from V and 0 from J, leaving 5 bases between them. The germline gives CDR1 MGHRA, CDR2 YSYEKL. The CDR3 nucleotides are TGCGCCAGCAGCCAAGAATGGATGAACACTGAAGCTTTCTTT. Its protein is CASSQEWMNTEAFF.

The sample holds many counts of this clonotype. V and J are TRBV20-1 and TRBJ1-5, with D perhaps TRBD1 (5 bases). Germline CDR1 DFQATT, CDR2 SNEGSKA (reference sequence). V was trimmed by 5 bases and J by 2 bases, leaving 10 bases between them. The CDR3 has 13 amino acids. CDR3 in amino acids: CSAQMGGNQPQHF. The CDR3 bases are TGCAGTGCTCAAATGGGGGGCAATCAGCCCCAGCATTTT.

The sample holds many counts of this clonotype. CDR3 DNA sequence: TGTGCTAGTGGTTTGGTATACGACCGGGACACCGGGGAGCTGTTTTTT. This translates into CASGLVYDRDTGELFF. V and J are TRBV12-5 and TRBJ2-2; D uncertain. The CDR3 runs 16 residues. Between the trimmed V and J ends, which lost 0 bases and 3 bases, there was a span of 11 bases. Germline V lookup: CDR1 LGHNT, CDR2 FRNRAP.

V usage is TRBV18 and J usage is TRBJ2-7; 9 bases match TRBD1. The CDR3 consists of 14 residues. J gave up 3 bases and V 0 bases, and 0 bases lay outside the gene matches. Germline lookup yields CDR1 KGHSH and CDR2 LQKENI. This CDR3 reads CASSPPGQGYEQYF. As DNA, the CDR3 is TGTGCCAGCTCACCACCGGGACAGGGCTACGAGCAGTACTTC.

In nucleotides, the CDR3 is TGTGCCAGCTCTCACCGGAACGGGGAAGGCTTGGAAGGCTACACCTTC. Its translation is CASSHRNGEGLEGYTF. The chain combines TRBV3-1 with TRBJ1-2; D ambiguous. V was pared by 8 bases and J by 8 bases, with 27 bases between. Looked up from germline, CDR1 is LGHDT and CDR2 is YNNKEL (reference sequence). The CDR3 loop spans 16 amino acids. Full variable domain (missing parts from reference TRBV3-1 and TRBJ1-2): DTAVSQTPKYLVTQMGNDKSIKCEQNLGHDTMYWYKQDSKKFLKIMFSYNNKELIINETVPNRFSPKSPDKAHLNLHINSLELGDSAVYFCASSHRNGEGLEGYTFGSGTRLTVV.

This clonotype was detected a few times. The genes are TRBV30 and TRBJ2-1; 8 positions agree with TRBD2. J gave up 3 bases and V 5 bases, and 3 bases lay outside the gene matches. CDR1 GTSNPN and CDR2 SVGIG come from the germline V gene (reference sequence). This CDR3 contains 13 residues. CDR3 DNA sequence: TGTGCCTGGCAGCGGGAGCTCTACAATGAGCAGTTCTTC. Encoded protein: CAWQRELYNEQFF.

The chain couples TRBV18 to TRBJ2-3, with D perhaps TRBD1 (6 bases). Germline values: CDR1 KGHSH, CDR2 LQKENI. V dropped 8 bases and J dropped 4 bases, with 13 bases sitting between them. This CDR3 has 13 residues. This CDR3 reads CASASGTPDTQYF. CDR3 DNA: TGTGCCAGCGCATCCGGGACACCAGATACGCAGTATTTT.

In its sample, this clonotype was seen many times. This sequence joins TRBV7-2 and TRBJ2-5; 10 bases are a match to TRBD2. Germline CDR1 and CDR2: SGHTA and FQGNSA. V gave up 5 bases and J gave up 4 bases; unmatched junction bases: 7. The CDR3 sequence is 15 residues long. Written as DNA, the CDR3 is TGTGCCAGCAGCGGGGGGACTAGCGCGACAGAGACCCAGTACTTC. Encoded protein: CASSGGTSATETQYF.

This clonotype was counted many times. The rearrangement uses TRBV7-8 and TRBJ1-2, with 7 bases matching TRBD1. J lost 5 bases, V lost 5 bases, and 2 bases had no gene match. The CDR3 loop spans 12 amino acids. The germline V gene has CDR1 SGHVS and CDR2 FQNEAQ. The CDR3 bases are TGTGCCAGCAGCCTACAGGGGTATGGCTACACCTTC. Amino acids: CASSLQGYGYTF.

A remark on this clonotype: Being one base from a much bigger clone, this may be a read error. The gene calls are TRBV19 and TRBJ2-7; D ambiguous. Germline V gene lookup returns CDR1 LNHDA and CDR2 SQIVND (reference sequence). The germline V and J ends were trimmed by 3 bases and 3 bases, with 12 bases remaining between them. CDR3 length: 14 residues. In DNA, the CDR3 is TGTGCCAGTAGTATGGGCCCCAACGACTACGAGCAGTACTTC. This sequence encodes CASSMGPNDYEQYF.

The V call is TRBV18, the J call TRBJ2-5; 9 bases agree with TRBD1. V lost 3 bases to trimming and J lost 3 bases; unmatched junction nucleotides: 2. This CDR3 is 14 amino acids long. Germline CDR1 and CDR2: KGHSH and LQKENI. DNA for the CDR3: TGTGCCAGCTCACCCGGACAGGGGAAAGAGACCCAGTACTTC. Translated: CASSPGQGKETQYF. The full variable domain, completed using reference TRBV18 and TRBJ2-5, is NAGVMQNPRHLVRRRGQEARLRCSPMKGHSHVYWYRQLPEEGLKFMVYLQKENIIDESGMPKERFSAEFPKEGPSILRIQQVVRGDSAAYFCASSPGQGKETQYFGPGTRLLVL.

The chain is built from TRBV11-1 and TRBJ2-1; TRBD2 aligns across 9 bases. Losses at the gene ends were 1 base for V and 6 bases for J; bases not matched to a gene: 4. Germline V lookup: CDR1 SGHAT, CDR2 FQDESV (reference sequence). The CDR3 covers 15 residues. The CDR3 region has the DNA TGTGCCAGCAGCTTAGTTAGCGGGGGAGGCAATGAGCAGTTCTTC. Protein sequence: CASSLVSGGGNEQFF.

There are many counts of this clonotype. As DNA, the CDR3 is TGTGCCAGCAGTGTACAGGGGGGGTCCTACAATGAGCAGTTCTTC. This encodes CASSVQGGSYNEQFF. The chain joins TRBV6-4 to TRBJ2-1; possibly TRBD1 for D (8 bases). The V end was cut by 4 bases, the J end by 1 base, with 11 bases between. Germline CDR1 reads MRHNA; CDR2 reads SNTAGT. The CDR3 covers 15 residues.

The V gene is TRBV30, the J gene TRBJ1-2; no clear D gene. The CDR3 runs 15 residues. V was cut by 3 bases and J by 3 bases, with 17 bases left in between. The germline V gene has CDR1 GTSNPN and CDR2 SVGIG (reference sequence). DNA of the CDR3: TGTGCCTGGAGGCATGACCCGCTGGTACACTATGGCTACACCTTC. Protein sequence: CAWRHDPLVHYGYTF.

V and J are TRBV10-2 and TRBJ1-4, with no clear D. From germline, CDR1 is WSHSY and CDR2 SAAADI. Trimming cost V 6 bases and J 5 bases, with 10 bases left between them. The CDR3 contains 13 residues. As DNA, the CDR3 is TGCGCCAGCAGAGCCCGAGGGAATGAAAAACTGTTTTTT. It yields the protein CASRARGNEKLFF.

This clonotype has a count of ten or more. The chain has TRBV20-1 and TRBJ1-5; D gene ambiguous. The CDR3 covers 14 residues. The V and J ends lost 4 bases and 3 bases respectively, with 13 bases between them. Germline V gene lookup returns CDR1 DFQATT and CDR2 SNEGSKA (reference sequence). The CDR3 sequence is CSAIKSGDNQPQHF. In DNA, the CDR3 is TGCAGTGCTATTAAATCAGGAGACAATCAGCCCCAGCATTTT.

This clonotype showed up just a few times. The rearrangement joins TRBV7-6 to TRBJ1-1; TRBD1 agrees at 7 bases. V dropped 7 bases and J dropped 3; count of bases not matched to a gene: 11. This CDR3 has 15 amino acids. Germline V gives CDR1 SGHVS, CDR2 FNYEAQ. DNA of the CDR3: TGTGCCAGCACACTCGTAAGCAGGGGGGACACTGAAGCTTTCTTT. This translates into CASTLVSRGDTEAFF.

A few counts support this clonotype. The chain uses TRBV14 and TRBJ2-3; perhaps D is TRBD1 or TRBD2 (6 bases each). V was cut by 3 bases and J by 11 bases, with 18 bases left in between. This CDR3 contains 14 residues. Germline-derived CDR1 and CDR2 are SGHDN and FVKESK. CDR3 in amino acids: CASSQVRGHNKQYF. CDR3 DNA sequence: TGTGCCAGCAGCCAGGTTCGGGGGCACAACAAGCAGTATTTT.

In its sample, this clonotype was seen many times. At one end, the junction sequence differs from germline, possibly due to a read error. CDR3 DNA sequence: TGTGCCAGCAGTTTAGCACCGGGACTAGCGGGGGGCCCCCCGGATAAGCAGTATTTT. Translation gives CASSLAPGLAGGPPDKQYF. The V gene is TRBV12-3 or TRBV12-4, the J gene TRBJ2-3; 15 bases match TRBD2. The CDR3 loop spans 19 amino acids.

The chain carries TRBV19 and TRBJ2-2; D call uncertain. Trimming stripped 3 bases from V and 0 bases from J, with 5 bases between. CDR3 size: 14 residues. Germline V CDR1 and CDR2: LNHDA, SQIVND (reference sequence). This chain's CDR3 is CASSIQTNTGELFF. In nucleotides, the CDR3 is TGTGCCAGTAGTATTCAGACGAACACCGGGGAGCTGTTTTTT. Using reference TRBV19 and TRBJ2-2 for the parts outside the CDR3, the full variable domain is DGGITQSPKYLFRKEGQNVTLSCEQNLNHDAMYWYRQDPGQGLRLIYYSQIVNDFQKGDIAEGYSVSREKKESFPLTVTSAQKNPTAFYLCASSIQTNTGELFFGEGSRLTVL.

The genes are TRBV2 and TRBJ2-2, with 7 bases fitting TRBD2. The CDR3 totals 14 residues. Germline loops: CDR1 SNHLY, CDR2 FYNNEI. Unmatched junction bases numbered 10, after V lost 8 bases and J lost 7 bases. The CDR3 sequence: CASSPSGTVGELFF. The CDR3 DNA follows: TGTGCCAGCTCACCGAGCGGGACGGTCGGGGAGCTGTTTTTT.

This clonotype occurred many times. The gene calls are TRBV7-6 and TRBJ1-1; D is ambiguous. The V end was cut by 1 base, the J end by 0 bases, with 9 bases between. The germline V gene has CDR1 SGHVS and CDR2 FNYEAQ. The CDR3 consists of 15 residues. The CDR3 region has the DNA TGTGCCAGCAGCTTAGGTGGCATCCTGAACACTGAAGCTTTCTTT. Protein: CASSLGGILNTEAFF. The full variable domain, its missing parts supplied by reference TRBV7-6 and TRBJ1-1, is GAGVSQSPRYKVTKRGQDVALRCDPISGHVSLYWYRQALGQGPEFLTYFNYEAQQDKSGLPNDRFSAERPEGSISTLTIQRTEQRDSAMYRCASSLGGILNTEAFFGQGTRLTVV.

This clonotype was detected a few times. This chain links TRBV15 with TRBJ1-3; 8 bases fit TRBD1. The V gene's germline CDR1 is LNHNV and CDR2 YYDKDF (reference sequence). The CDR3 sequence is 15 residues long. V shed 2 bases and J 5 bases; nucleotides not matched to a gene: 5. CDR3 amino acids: CATSRRTGNRNTIYF. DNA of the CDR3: TGTGCCACCAGCAGACGGACAGGGAATAGAAACACCATATATTTT. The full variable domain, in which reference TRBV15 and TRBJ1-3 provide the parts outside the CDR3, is DAMVIQNPRYQVTQFGKPVTLSCSQTLNHNVMYWYQQKSSQAPKLLFHYYDKDFNNEADTPDNFQSRRPNTSFCFLDIRSPGLGDTAMYLCATSRRTGNRNTIYFGEGSWLTVV.

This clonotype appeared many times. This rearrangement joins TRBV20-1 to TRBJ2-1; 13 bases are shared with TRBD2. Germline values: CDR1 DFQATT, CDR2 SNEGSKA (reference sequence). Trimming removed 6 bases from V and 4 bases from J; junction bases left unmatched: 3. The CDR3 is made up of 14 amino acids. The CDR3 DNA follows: TGCAGTGCCCGACTAGCGGGGGGATACAATGAGCAGTTCTTC. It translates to CSARLAGGYNEQFF.

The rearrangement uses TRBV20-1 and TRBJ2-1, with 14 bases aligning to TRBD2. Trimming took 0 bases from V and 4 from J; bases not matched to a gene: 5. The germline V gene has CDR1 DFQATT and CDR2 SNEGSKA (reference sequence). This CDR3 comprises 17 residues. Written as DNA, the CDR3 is TGCAGTGCTAGAGATCGCGGGACTAGCGGGGGATACAATGAGCAGTTCTTC. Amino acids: CSARDRGTSGGYNEQFF.